This is a list of T cell receptor beta chains from one sample in a study of monozygotic twins with inflammatory bowel disease. Reanalyzing the 5' RACE reads, TCRdb keeps one entry per CDR3 protein, without DNA. The sample features about 380,000 distinct CDR3 sequences, with 2.5% to 3% in its top ten. The sequencing input was blood. These receptors were collected from a human donor with ulcerative colitis or Crohn's disease, or a healthy co-twin of an affected twin (not recorded which). Each CDR3 is given with its conserved first and last residue. Rows give clone size only sometimes, using once, few, many, or a class for an expanded clone.

V: TRBV18; size: NA; J: TRBJ2-3; CDR3: CASSPPSGGLTDTQYF
V: TRBV7-9; size: NA; J: TRBJ2-5; CDR3: CASSVGNRGQGLETQYF
V: TRBV3-1; size: NA; J: TRBJ1-1; CDR3: CASSQFLQGEAFF
V: TRBV24-1; size: NA; J: TRBJ2-1; CDR3: CATSGISGSSYNEQFF
V: TRBV2; size: NA; J: TRBJ2-5; CDR3: CASRPLRDVQETQYF
V: TRBV18; size: NA; J: TRBJ2-7; CDR3: CASSPPGGGGAHEQYF
V: TRBV27; size: NA; J: TRBJ1-2; CDR3: CASSPDRGPALYGYTF
V: TRBV6-2/TRBV6-3; size: NA; J: TRBJ1-1; CDR3: CASSYFGGTEAFF
V: TRBV10-3; size: NA; J: TRBJ2-3; CDR3: CAISGIAGPGDTQYF
V: TRBV7-9; size: NA; J: TRBJ2-2; CDR3: CASSWGTNTGELFF
V: TRBV10-3; size: NA; J: TRBJ2-7; CDR3: CAISEARGTVSYEQYF
V: TRBV2; size: NA; J: TRBJ2-1; CDR3: CASSEMGNNEQFF
V: TRBV5-1; size: NA; J: TRBJ1-3; CDR3: CASSFPGTGNTIYF
V: TRBV7-8; size: NA; J: TRBJ2-5; CDR3: CASSSRQSRGIGETQYF
V: TRBV11-2; size: NA; J: TRBJ1-2; CDR3: CASSLDSWGRYVINYGYTF
V: TRBV29-1; size: NA; J: TRBJ2-7; CDR3: CSVRDRGNYEQYF
V: TRBV29-1; size: NA; J: TRBJ1-2; CDR3: CSVEDRGPRYGYTF
V: TRBV7-9; size: NA; J: TRBJ2-4; CDR3: CASSSVRGAKNIQYF
V: TRBV12-3/TRBV12-4; size: NA; J: TRBJ2-2; CDR3: CASSLLAGGNPNTGELFF
V: TRBV6-5; size: NA; J: TRBJ2-7; CDR3: CASSYDSGQGFGQYF
V: TRBV5-1; size: NA; J: TRBJ1-1; CDR3: CASSTGPAMGTEAFF
V: TRBV7-6; size: NA; J: TRBJ1-4; CDR3: CASSLDLSKPEEKLFF
V: TRBV4-3; size: NA; J: TRBJ2-3; CDR3: CASSQEGLAGGYTQYF
V: TRBV29-1; size: NA; J: TRBJ1-5; CDR3: CSTSGVGNQPQHF
V: TRBV7-3; size: NA; J: TRBJ2-2; CDR3: CASSPQRQGGMGELFF
V: TRBV5-5; size: NA; J: TRBJ1-6; CDR3: CASEEWYNSPLHF
V: TRBV12-5; size: medium-sized; J: TRBJ2-1; CDR3: CASAPGQSSYNEQFF
V: TRBV6-1; size: NA; J: TRBJ1-1; CDR3: CASSDLGQGRTEAFF
V: TRBV5-1; size: NA; J: TRBJ2-1; CDR3: CASSPTGVLYNEQFF
V: TRBV5-6; size: NA; J: TRBJ2-7; CDR3: CARPRGHEQYF
V: TRBV28; size: NA; J: TRBJ2-1; CDR3: CASSLRGKHNEQFF
V: TRBV7-9; size: NA; J: TRBJ1-2; CDR3: CASSLGDSYGYTF
V: TRBV4-2; size: NA; J: TRBJ2-7; CDR3: CASSQPGSYEQYF
V: TRBV7-9; size: NA; J: TRBJ2-7; CDR3: CASSFSRGQGKYEQYF
V: TRBV13; size: NA; J: TRBJ2-7; CDR3: CASSPRTGEDHEQYF
V: TRBV4-3; size: NA; J: TRBJ2-7; CDR3: CASSQDLELGYEQYF
V: TRBV18; size: NA; J: TRBJ2-5; CDR3: CASSPIPGQTPQETQYF
V: TRBV7-9; size: NA; J: TRBJ2-1; CDR3: CASSPLPENEQFF
V: TRBV20-1; size: NA; J: TRBJ2-3; CDR3: CSARDAGQGKYSTDTQYF
V: TRBV20-1; size: NA; J: TRBJ2-3; CDR3: CSPRILAGGGDTQYF
V: TRBV11-2; size: NA; J: TRBJ2-3; CDR3: CASSLGLRGLEGDTQYF
V: TRBV20-1; size: NA; J: TRBJ2-3; CDR3: CSALGLRSTDTQYF
V: TRBV18; size: NA; J: TRBJ2-1; CDR3: CASSPRILASYNEQFF
V: TRBV4-2; size: NA; J: TRBJ1-5; CDR3: CASSQDLGSGQPQHF
V: TRBV2; size: NA; J: TRBJ2-3; CDR3: CASSDKGRLRTDTQYF
V: TRBV27; size: NA; J: TRBJ2-1; CDR3: CASSLRTGGTEQFF
V: TRBV18; size: NA; J: TRBJ1-1; CDR3: CASSPSRSGTLNTEAFF
V: TRBV7-2; size: NA; J: TRBJ1-1; CDR3: CASSLKPRGHTEAFF
V: TRBV5-1; size: NA; J: TRBJ2-6; CDR3: CASSLNPGANVLTF
V: TRBV19; size: NA; J: TRBJ1-2; CDR3: CASSAVQGVSGYTF